A single sample is the source of the 16 T cell receptor beta chains below, sequenced in a study of cytomegalovirus exposure and HLA in healthy donors. A multiplex PCR was run with 60 Vbeta primers and 13 Jbeta primers. Sequenced by immunoSEQ multiplex PCR; TCRdb stores in-frame clones only, minus some. The sample holds around 140,000 clones, 75% to 80% seen once. The sequencing sample was made of PBMCs. These receptors came from a woman aged 18-29 years in good health and CMV-seropositive.

The CDR3: CASHREPVNTEAFF. As DNA, the CDR3 is TGTGCCTCACACAGGGAACCAGTAAACACTGAAGCTTTCTTT. The genes are TRBV30 and TRBJ1-1; D is possibly TRBD1 (6 bases). Germline V gene data show CDR1 as GTSNPN and CDR2 as SVGIG (reference sequence). This CDR3 spans 14 amino acids. V was clipped by 7 bases and J by 2 bases, with 17 bases between them. Filled out from reference TRBV30 and TRBJ1-1, the complete variable domain reads SQTIHQWPATLVQPVGSPLSLECTVEGTSNPNLYWYRQAAGRGLQLLFYSVGIGQISSEVPQNLSASRPQDRQFILSSKKLLLSDSGFYLCASHREPVNTEAFFGQGTRLTVV.

This chain uses TRBV18 with TRBJ2-5; the D gene is possibly TRBD2 (7 bases). Trimming left V 3 bases short and J 5 bases short, with 22 bases between. The CDR3 has 17 residues. From germline, CDR1 is KGHSH and CDR2 LQKENI. The CDR3: CASSPRVGRGPSETQYF. The DNA of the CDR3 is TGTGCCAGCTCACCGCGTGTCGGGCGGGGGCCTAGCGAGACCCAGTACTTC.

The CDR3 is CASSPTGIYESYTF. The CDR3 bases are TGTGCCAGCAGCCCGACAGGGATCTATGAGAGCTACACCTTC. The genes are TRBV2 and TRBJ1-2; 7 nucleotides agree with TRBD1. Germline V gene sequence: CDR1 SNHLY, CDR2 FYNNEI. Losses at the gene ends were 6 bases for V and 9 bases for J; bases not matched to a gene: 13. The CDR3 is 14 amino acids.

The chain combines TRBV7-2 with TRBJ2-1; 11 nucleotides line up with TRBD1. In germline, CDR1 is SGHTA, CDR2 FQGNSA. With 2 bases clipped from V and 5 bases from J, the junction kept 2 bases outside the gene matches. This CDR3 region has 15 residues. CDR3 bases: TGTGCCAGCAGCTTACCGGGACAGGGGGACAATGAGCAGTTCTTC. Amino acids: CASSLPGQGDNEQFF.

This chain links TRBV5-4 with TRBJ1-5, with D tentatively TRBD1 (5 bases). The CDR3 extends over 14 amino acids. The germline CDR1 and CDR2 sequences are SGHNT and YYREEE (reference sequence). Between the trimmed V and J ends, which lost 4 bases and 2 bases, there was a span of 10 bases. The CDR3 loop reads CASSPGGGNQPQHF. The CDR3 DNA follows: TGTGCCAGCAGCCCCGGGGGGGGCAATCAGCCCCAGCATTTT.

The gene calls are TRBV4-1 and TRBJ2-1, with 14 bases fitting TRBD2. V lost 8 bases to trimming and J lost 5 bases; unmatched junction nucleotides: 8. In germline, CDR1 is MGHRA, CDR2 YSYEKL. This CDR3 is built from 16 residues. In nucleotides, the CDR3 is TGCGCCAGCGTGAGACTAGCGGGGGGGAGGGACAATGAGCAGTTCTTC. It translates to CASVRLAGGRDNEQFF.

The chain has TRBV7-8 and TRBJ1-2, with 7 positions matching TRBD1. The CDR3 has 15 amino acids. The germline gives CDR1 SGHVS, CDR2 FQNEAQ. Trimming removed 2 bases from V and 7 bases from J; junction bases left unmatched: 10. The CDR3 DNA is TGTGCCAGCAGCTTATTAGGCCGACAGGGAGGTGGCTACACCTTC. This encodes CASSLLGRQGGGYTF.

The chain couples TRBV10-3 to TRBJ2-7; the match to TRBD1 covers 9 bases. Germline-derived CDR1 and CDR2 are ENHRY and SYGVKD. CDR3 length: 14 residues. Trimming took 6 bases from V and 5 from J; bases not matched to a gene: 8. CDR3 in amino acids: CAIRTTGGLNEQYF. The CDR3 DNA reads TGTGCCATCAGGACGACAGGGGGGTTAAACGAGCAGTACTTC.

J is TRBJ1-4 and V is TRBV30; tentative D call: TRBD1 (5 bases). Looked up from germline, CDR1 is GTSNPN and CDR2 is SVGIG (reference sequence). This CDR3 is built from 13 residues. V lost 2 bases and J 3 bases, leaving 7 bases between the germline ends. The CDR3 spells CAWSSGPNEKLFF. CDR3 nucleotides: TGTGCCTGGAGTTCAGGGCCTAATGAAAAACTGTTTTTT. The variable domain in full, completed from reference TRBV30 and TRBJ1-4, reads SQTIHQWPATLVQPVGSPLSLECTVEGTSNPNLYWYRQAAGRGLQLLFYSVGIGQISSEVPQNLSASRPQDRQFILSSKKLLLSDSGFYLCAWSSGPNEKLFFGSGTQLSVL.

This rearrangement joins TRBV2 to TRBJ1-2; D unclear. The CDR3 is made up of 14 amino acids. Deletions cut 2 bases from V and 0 bases from J, with 7 bases between. Germline values: CDR1 SNHLY, CDR2 FYNNEI. In DNA, the CDR3 is TGTGCCAGCAGTGAAAACCCAGCTAACTATGGCTACACCTTC. Its translation is CASSENPANYGYTF. Supplemented by reference TRBV2 and TRBJ1-2, the full variable domain reads EPEVTQTPSHQVTQMGQEVILRCVPISNHLYFYWYRQILGQKVEFLVSFYNNEISEKSEIFDDQFSVERPDGSNFTLKIRSTKLEDSAMYFCASSENPANYGYTFGSGTRLTVV.

The chain employs TRBV19 and TRBJ1-6; D is possibly TRBD1 (6 bases). V lost 4 bases and J lost 0, with 10 bases in between. The V gene's germline CDR1 is LNHDA and CDR2 SQIVND (reference sequence). CDR3 length: 16 residues. CDR3 residues: CASSTTGSSYNSPLHF. The CDR3 nucleotides read TGTGCCAGTAGTACGACAGGAAGCTCCTATAATTCACCCCTCCACTTT.

Concerning this clone: Since no conserved phenylalanine or tryptophan closes the CDR3, a read error is the likely cause. V usage is TRBV5-4 and J usage is TRBJ1-2; possible D gene TRBD1, 5 bases. The germline gives CDR1 SGHNT, CDR2 YYREEE (reference sequence). CDR3 length: 14 residues. V was trimmed by 3 bases and J by 3 bases, leaving 12 bases between them. The CDR3 loop is CASSSVTGDYGYTL. The CDR3 DNA reads TGTGCCAGCAGCTCCGTAACGGGGGACTATGGCTACACCCTC.

This clone was seen only once. The V call is TRBV30, the J call TRBJ2-5; possible D gene TRBD1, 5 bases. The CDR3 loop spans 14 amino acids. V lost 2 bases, J lost 4 bases, and 14 bases lay in between. Germline lookup yields CDR1 GTSNPN and CDR2 SVGIG (reference sequence). The CDR3 region has the DNA TGTGCCTGGAGTCGGAAGGGGTCTGTAGAGACCCAGTACTTC. Its protein is CAWSRKGSVETQYF.

This sequence joins TRBV7-9 and TRBJ2-5; 9 nucleotides match TRBD1. The CDR3 has 14 amino acids. CDR1 and CDR2 (germline): SEHNR, FQNEAQ (reference sequence). After removal of 1 base from V and 7 bases from J, the junction contained 4 bases not matched to a gene. The CDR3 loop is CASSLGTGVPTQYF. The CDR3 nucleotides are TGTGCCAGCAGCTTAGGGACAGGGGTCCCGACCCAGTACTTC.

The rearrangement joins TRBV5-4 to TRBJ1-2; 8 bases align to TRBD1. CDR1 and CDR2 (germline): SGHNT, YYREEE (reference sequence). The CDR3 consists of 15 residues. V was pared by 6 bases and J by 8 bases, with 15 bases of the junction left unmatched. The CDR3 nucleotides are TGTGCCAGCACCAGTGGGGCAGGGGGCGCAGGAGGCTACACCTTC. This encodes CASTSGAGGAGGYTF.

The chain uses TRBV2 and TRBJ1-6; D possibly corresponds to TRBD1 (6 bases). The CDR3 sequence is 18 residues long. V shed 6 bases and J shed 0 bases, with 18 bases lying between them. Looked up from germline, CDR1 is SNHLY and CDR2 is FYNNEI. DNA of the CDR3: TGTGCCAGCAGCAGAAACAGGGCGCCGAGCTCCTATAATTCACCCCTCCACTTT. This translates into CASSRNRAPSSYNSPLHF.